A single sample is the source of the 25 T cell receptor beta chains below, sequenced in a study of blood T cell repertoires in COVID-19. Assay: immunoSEQ multiplex PCR; the TCRdb copy retains only in-frame clones and omits some. Here the sample spans some 350,000 clones, roughly 89% being singletons. The sample was peripheral blood. The receptor source for this set is a woman in her late teens or twenties who had recovered from COVID-19.

The rearrangement joins TRBV19 to TRBJ2-1; 7 bases match TRBD2. CDR1 is LNHDA and CDR2 is SQIVND in the germline V gene (reference sequence). The V and J ends lost 5 bases and 6 bases, in that order; junction bases with no gene match: 19. This CDR3 has 18 amino acids. In DNA, the CDR3 is TGTGCCAGTAGTCCACCCCGAGGCTACGCGGGAGCTGGCAATGAGCAGTTCTTC. Amino acids: CASSPPRGYAGAGNEQFF.

The chain carries TRBV11-2 and TRBJ2-7, with a weak D call TRBD2 (6 bases). The germline V gene encodes CDR1 SGHAT and CDR2 FQNNGV. This CDR3 is 13 amino acids long. With 5 bases removed from V and 2 bases from J, the gap between germline ends came to 10 bases. The CDR3 sequence: CASSPEGPYEQYV. For the CDR3, the DNA is TGTGCCAGCAGCCCGGAGGGTCCCTACGAGCAGTACGTC.

This chain uses TRBV4-3 with TRBJ2-3; TRBD1 matches at 7 bases. This CDR3 comprises 16 residues. CDR1 LGHNA and CDR2 YSLEER come from the germline V gene. V was clipped by 3 bases and J by 7 bases; unmatched bases: 13. CDR3 amino acids: CASSQGPGQLLYTQYF. The CDR3, as DNA: TGCGCCAGCAGCCAGGGCCCGGGACAGCTCCTGTATACGCAGTATTTT.

The chain is built from TRBV5-1 and TRBJ2-5; 7 nucleotides line up with TRBD2. The length of the CDR3 is 16 residues. Per the germline V gene, CDR1 is SGHRS and CDR2 is YFSETQ. Trimming at V came to 5 bases and at J to 1 base, leaving 11 bases not matched to a gene. This CDR3 is CASRPEGAGSQETQYF. The CDR3 coding sequence is TGCGCCAGCAGGCCGGAGGGAGCGGGGTCCCAAGAGACCCAGTACTTC.

This clone occurred a few times. The J gene is TRBJ1-1, the V gene TRBV5-6; TRBD1 agrees at 7 bases. CDR1 is SGHDT and CDR2 is YYEEEE in the germline V gene. CDR3 length: 16 amino acids. Losses at the gene ends were 4 bases for V and 0 bases for J; bases not matched to a gene: 9. DNA of the CDR3: TGTGCCAGCAGCAGGAGGAGGGGGCTGGTGAACACTGAAGCTTTCTTT. Translation: CASSRRRGLVNTEAFF.

This chain connects TRBV5-1 to TRBJ2-5; D ambiguous. From germline, CDR1 is SGHRS and CDR2 YFSETQ. V was clipped by 3 bases and J by 3 bases, with 9 bases between them. The CDR3 is 13 amino acids. DNA for the CDR3: TGCGCCAGCAGCTCCCAAGCCAAAGAGACCCAGTACTTC. Its protein is CASSSQAKETQYF.

This rearrangement joins TRBV5-4 to TRBJ1-3; 7 bases are a match to TRBD1. The junction had 4 bases not matched to a gene; V was cut back by 3 bases and J by 1 base. There are 15 residues in the CDR3. The germline CDR1 and CDR2 sequences are SGHNT and YYREEE (reference sequence). CDR3 sequence: CASSSATGSGNTIYF. The CDR3 DNA reads as TGTGCCAGCAGCTCAGCGACAGGGTCTGGAAACACCATATATTTT. The full variable domain, rest sourced from reference TRBV5-4 and TRBJ1-3, is ETGVTQSPTHLIKTRGQQVTLRCSSQSGHNTVSWYQQALGQGPQFIFQYYREEENGRGNFPPRFSGLQFPNYSSELNVNALELDDSALYLCASSSATGSGNTIYFGEGSWLTVV.

The chain uses TRBV19 and TRBJ1-2, with 10 bases aligning to TRBD1. Unmatched junction bases numbered 17, after V lost 10 bases and J lost 6 bases. The germline V gene has CDR1 LNHDA and CDR2 SQIVND (reference sequence). This CDR3 has 16 amino acids. The CDR3 loop is CATSGQGSLRGDGYTF. DNA of the CDR3: TGTGCCACCTCGGGACAGGGGAGCCTCAGGGGGGATGGCTACACCTTC. Full variable domain (remainder filled in from reference TRBV19 and TRBJ1-2): DGGITQSPKYLFRKEGQNVTLSCEQNLNHDAMYWYRQDPGQGLRLIYYSQIVNDFQKGDIAEGYSVSREKKESFPLTVTSAQKNPTAFYLCATSGQGSLRGDGYTFGSGTRLTVV.

The rearrangement links TRBV7-7 to TRBJ2-5; tentative D call: TRBD1 (6 bases). CDR3 length: 13 residues. The V end was cut by 5 bases, the J end by 6 bases, with 13 bases between. Germline V lookup: CDR1 SSHAT, CDR2 FNYEAQ (reference sequence). CDR3 sequence reads: CASSQNREQTQYF. Here the CDR3 DNA reads TGTGCCAGCAGCCAGAACAGGGAGCAGACCCAGTACTTC.

This rearrangement joins TRBV27 to TRBJ2-1; the match to TRBD1 covers 11 bases. Looked up from germline, CDR1 is MNHEY and CDR2 is SMNVEV (reference sequence). The V and J ends lost 5 bases and 2 bases, in that order; junction bases with no gene match: 5. The CDR3 consists of 16 residues. Here the CDR3 DNA reads TGTGCCAGCAGTCGTAAGGGACAGGGGGCCTACAATGAGCAGTTCTTC. Translating gives CASSRKGQGAYNEQFF.

The chain carries TRBV7-8 and TRBJ1-5; 7 bases are shared with TRBD1. This CDR3 is built from 15 residues. The V gene's germline CDR1 is SGHVS and CDR2 FQNEAQ. The junction had 9 bases not matched to a gene; V was cut back by 0 bases and J by 10 bases. CDR3 DNA sequence: TGTGCCAGCAGCTTAGCGGGACAGCGTTTTAGACCCCAGCATTTT. It encodes CASSLAGQRFRPQHF.

The chain employs TRBV5-8 and TRBJ1-4, with TRBD1 matching 7 bases. Trimming removed 4 bases from V and 8 bases from J; junction bases left unmatched: 11. Germline values: CDR1 SGHTS, CDR2 YDEGEE. This CDR3 contains 15 residues. The CDR3 sequence: CASSGQVRGYEKLFF. CDR3 nucleotide sequence: TGTGCCAGCAGCGGACAGGTGCGAGGTTACGAAAAACTGTTTTTT.

This sequence joins TRBV18 and TRBJ2-1, with 12 bases lining up with TRBD1. In germline, CDR1 is KGHSH, CDR2 LQKENI. There are 16 residues in the CDR3. With V trimmed by 3 bases and J by 9 bases, 9 bases remained unmatched. CDR3 in amino acids: CASSPVRGTGGSEQFF. The CDR3, as DNA: TGTGCCAGCTCACCGGTGAGGGGGACAGGGGGCTCTGAGCAGTTCTTC.

This clone was detected only once. The chain links TRBV5-1 to TRBJ1-1; TRBD1 agrees at 7 bases. Germline CDR1 and CDR2: SGHRS and YFSETQ. Germline trimming cut 3 bases from V and 4 bases from J; bases unmatched to any gene: 6. The CDR3 covers 14 residues. CDR3 sequence reads: CASSYSGGSTEAFF. DNA of the CDR3: TGCGCCAGCAGCTACTCAGGGGGAAGCACTGAAGCTTTCTTT.

The CDR3 protein is CATSSDRVAQPQHF. The CDR3, as DNA: TGTGCCACCAGCAGCGACCGGGTCGCGCAGCCCCAGCATTTT. The rearrangement joins TRBV15 to TRBJ1-5; D is unclear. CDR1 is LNHNV, CDR2 YYDKDF, per germline (reference sequence). The CDR3 covers 14 residues. Trimming cost V 3 bases and J 7 bases, with 13 bases left between them.

This chain joins TRBV30 and TRBJ1-1, with 9 nucleotides matching TRBD1. This CDR3 comprises 15 residues. Trimming removed 3 bases from V and 5 bases from J; junction bases left unmatched: 10. From germline, CDR1 is GTSNPN and CDR2 SVGIG (reference sequence). In DNA form, the CDR3 reads TGTGCCTGGAGAAATCCGGGGACAGGGTGGACTGAAGCTTTCTTT. Its translation is CAWRNPGTGWTEAFF.

The J gene is TRBJ1-2, the V gene TRBV7-9, with D uncertain. Germline V lookup: CDR1 SEHNR, CDR2 FQNEAQ (reference sequence). The CDR3 is made up of 13 amino acids. Trimming shortened V by 5 bases and J by 7 bases, and 14 bases separated the two germline ends. The CDR3 DNA sequence: TGTGCCAGCAGCACCGACCCAGCGGGTGGCTACACCTTC. Translation gives CASSTDPAGGYTF.

V gene TRBV9 combines with J gene TRBJ1-1; D unclear. Trimming removed 4 bases from V and 3 bases from J, with 13 bases in between. Germline CDR1 reads SGDLS; CDR2 reads YYNGEE. The CDR3 spans 14 residues. CDR3: CASSPDGLDTEAFF. The CDR3 region has the DNA TGTGCCAGCAGCCCAGACGGGTTGGACACTGAAGCTTTCTTT.

The rearrangement links TRBV27 to TRBJ2-5; 12 nucleotides line up with TRBD1. This CDR3 contains 16 residues. The V gene's germline CDR1 is MNHEY and CDR2 SMNVEV (reference sequence). The junction had 4 bases not matched to a gene; V was cut back by 1 base and J by 4 bases. In nucleotides, the CDR3 is TGTGCCAGCAGTTTATGGGGGACAGGGGGCGGAGAGACCCAGTACTTC. This translates into CASSLWGTGGGETQYF.

The chain has TRBV7-2 and TRBJ2-1; D gene unclear. V lost 3 bases and J lost 1, with 10 bases in between. CDR3 length equals 15 residues. Germline CDR1 reads SGHTA; CDR2 reads FQGNSA. The CDR3 nucleotides are TGTGCCAGCAGCTTTAGTCTTGCGTCCTACAATGAGCAGTTCTTC. Protein sequence: CASSFSLASYNEQFF.

The gene calls are TRBV29-1 and TRBJ1-2, with D perhaps matching TRBD1 (5 bases). The germline V gene has CDR1 SQVTM and CDR2 ANQGSEA. This CDR3 has 13 residues. V lost 4 bases and J 8 bases, leaving 17 bases between the germline ends. The CDR3 protein is CSVGGGRGRGYTF. The CDR3 DNA is TGCAGCGTTGGCGGGGGAAGAGGTCGGGGCTACACCTTC.

The chain is built from TRBV11-3 and TRBJ2-2, with 7 bases matching TRBD1. The V gene end was trimmed by 1 base and the J gene end by 6 bases; junction bases not matched to a gene: 11. The CDR3 runs to 17 residues. Germline V gives CDR1 SGHNT, CDR2 YENEEA. The CDR3 protein is CASSLGTGSGYPGELFF. The CDR3 region has the DNA TGTGCCAGCAGCTTAGGGACAGGTTCCGGGTATCCCGGGGAGCTGTTTTTT.

V is TRBV19 and J is TRBJ2-1, with 15 bases that match TRBD2. Germline-derived CDR1 and CDR2 are LNHDA and SQIVND (reference sequence). The CDR3 is 17 amino acids. Trimming took 5 bases from V and 4 from J; bases not matched to a gene: 6. The CDR3 here is CASSPGLAGGPYNEQFF. The CDR3 nucleotides are TGTGCCAGTAGTCCGGGACTAGCGGGAGGTCCGTACAATGAGCAGTTCTTC.

V usage is TRBV7-2 and J usage is TRBJ2-3; 11 bases match TRBD2. The germline CDR1 and CDR2 sequences are SGHTA and FQGNSA. The CDR3 runs 16 residues. Germline trimming cut 1 base from V and 5 bases from J; bases unmatched to any gene: 5. The CDR3 sequence: CASSLDSGRAVDTQYF. As DNA, the CDR3 is TGTGCCAGCAGCTTAGATAGCGGGAGGGCGGTAGATACGCAGTATTTT.

V usage is TRBV2 and J usage is TRBJ2-1, with D tentatively TRBD1 (7 bases). CDR3 length: 14 residues. CDR1 is SNHLY, CDR2 FYNNEI, per germline. Trimming pared 8 bases from V and 4 bases from J, leaving 15 bases between. The CDR3: CASFNQGGYNEQFF. CDR3 DNA sequence: TGTGCCAGCTTTAATCAGGGGGGATACAATGAGCAGTTCTTC.